A selection of T cell receptor beta chains follows, all from one sample in a study of shared clonotypes between healthy human individuals. Generated by immunoSEQ multiplex PCR, the TCRdb table keeps only in-frame clones and is missing some. The sample consists of hundreds of thousands of clones, roughly 96% of them appearing once. The material sequenced was naive CD8+ T cells sorted from blood. These receptors all stem from a woman aged 25 to 39 in good health. Both conserved end residues are part of each CDR3. Fields, in order: V gene, clone size, J gene, D gene, CDR3 DNA, CDR3 protein. D genes are given only for firm matches. Not all rows give a size; the values are once, few, many and, for expanded clones, a class.

TRBV7-2	once	TRBJ2-1	.	TGTGCCAGCAGCTTAGAGGTACTTGCGGGACTGTACAATGAGCAGTTCTTC	CASSLEVLAGLYNEQFF
TRBV2	.	TRBJ2-7	.	TGTGCCAGCACGCGGGACTTACATACCTACGAGCAGTACTTC	CASTRDLHTYEQYF
TRBV6-5	.	TRBJ2-7	TRBD1	TGTGCCAGCAGTTGGGGACAGGGAGTCCCCTACGAGCAGTACTTC	CASSWGQGVPYEQYF
TRBV25-1	once	TRBJ1-2	TRBD1	TGTGCCAGCAGCGGGGACAGCGACTGGTTCTATGGCTACACCTTC	CASSGDSDWFYGYTF
TRBV9	.	TRBJ2-1	.	TGTGCCAGCAGCGTAGGTGGGGCATCCTACAATGAGCAGTTCTTC	CASSVGGASYNEQFF
TRBV10-3	.	TRBJ2-7	.	TGTGCCATCAGTGAGTCGGCAGCCTATCCCTACGAGCAGTACTTC	CAISESAAYPYEQYF
TRBV7-8	.	TRBJ2-3	.	TGTGCCAGCAGCCTCAAACTGGGGGGCATGCCAGATACGCAGTATTTT	CASSLKLGGMPDTQYF
TRBV4-1	.	TRBJ2-1	TRBD1	TGCGCCAGCAGCCTGAAGAATGCGGGACAGGGTTTTATCAATGAGCAGTTCTTC	CASSLKNAGQGFINEQFF
TRBV29-1	.	TRBJ2-1	.	TGCAGCGTTGACGGTTTAAGCGTCTCCTACAATGAGCAGTTCTTC	CSVDGLSVSYNEQFF
TRBV27	.	TRBJ1-5	.	TGTGCCAGCAGTCTGACGGCTTATAGCAATCAGCCCCAGCATTTT	CASSLTAYSNQPQHF
TRBV7-9	.	TRBJ2-5	TRBD2	TGTGCCAGCAGCTCTAGCGGATCCCAAGAGACCCAGTACTTC	CASSSSGSQETQYF
TRBV5-4	.	TRBJ2-2	.	TGTGCCAGCAGCCGGTCTCCGGGGGAGCTGTTTTTT	CASSRSPGELFF
TRBV7-4	.	TRBJ1-1	.	TGTGCCAGCAGCTTTACTGAAGCTTTCTTT	CASSFTEAFF
TRBV10-3	few	TRBJ2-7	TRBD1	TGTGCCATCGGGGACAGGGGGCGCCGCGAGCAGTACTTC	CAIGDRGRREQYF
TRBV11-1	once	TRBJ2-7	.	TGTGCCAGCAGCTTAGCGACCGTGTACGAGCAGTACTTC	CASSLATVYEQYF
TRBV27	.	TRBJ2-7	TRBD2	TGTGCCAGCACCTGGGGGGGACCTGCAAACGAGCAGTACTTC	CASTWGGPANEQYF
TRBV15	.	TRBJ1-5	.	TGTGCCACCAGCAGAGATAGGGTCAGTAGCAATCAGCCCCAGCATTTT	CATSRDRVSSNQPQHF
TRBV5-4	.	TRBJ2-1	.	TGTGCCAGCAGCTTTCAGGGCAACTCCTACAATGAGCAGTTCTTC	CASSFQGNSYNEQFF
TRBV2	.	TRBJ1-2	TRBD1	TGTGCCAGCAGTGAAGCGATGGGACAGGGCGTTAACTATGGCTACACCTTC	CASSEAMGQGVNYGYTF
TRBV11-2	.	TRBJ2-5	.	TGTGCCAGCAGCGCCTGGGCAGACCAAGAGACCCAGTACTTC	CASSAWADQETQYF
TRBV28	few	TRBJ1-5	.	TGTGCCAGCAGACAAAGTCCACGATACGGCTCTCAGCCCCAGCATTTT	CASRQSPRYGSQPQHF
TRBV4-1	.	TRBJ1-1	.	TGCGCCAGCAGCCAAGTTGGAGGGGCAAGTGAAGCTTTCTTT	CASSQVGGASEAFF
TRBV15	.	TRBJ1-1	.	TGTGCCACCGGGGACGGAGACACTGAAGCTTTCTTT	CATGDGDTEAFF
TRBV11-2	.	TRBJ2-7	.	TGTGCCAGCAGCTTAGCCCAGGGAACCTACGAGCAGTACTTC	CASSLAQGTYEQYF
TRBV10-1	.	TRBJ2-1	.	TGCGCCAGCAGTGAGGCTCGGTCCTTGGATGAGCAGTTCTTC	CASSEARSLDEQFF
TRBV13	.	TRBJ1-4	.	TGTGCCAGCAGCATGGGGTTATCTAATGAAAAACTGTTTTTT	CASSMGLSNEKLFF
TRBV6-6	.	TRBJ2-3	.	TGTGCCAGCAGTTACTCGAGGGGAATTGGAGATACGCAGTATTTT	CASSYSRGIGDTQYF
TRBV11-2	.	TRBJ2-7	.	TGTGCCAGCAGCTTAGGTACAGCCTACGAGCAGTACTTC	CASSLGTAYEQYF
TRBV19	.	TRBJ2-1	.	TGTGCCAGTAGTATAGATCCTAGCCGTCTACCTATTGAGCAGTTCTTC	CASSIDPSRLPIEQFF
TRBV5-8	.	TRBJ2-4	.	TGTGCCAGCAGCTTGGTTGGTGTAGCCAAAAACATTCAGTACTTC	CASSLVGVAKNIQYF
TRBV5-6	.	TRBJ2-5	TRBD2	TGTGCCAGCAGCTTGGAACTAGCGGGTGACCAAGAGACCCAGTACTTC	CASSLELAGDQETQYF
TRBV27	.	TRBJ2-1	.	TGTGCCAGCAGTCCATGGGGGGGCACCCATGAGCAGTTCTTC	CASSPWGGTHEQFF
TRBV27	.	TRBJ2-2	.	TGTGCAACGGCGGGCTCGAACACCGGGGAGCTGTTTTTT	CATAGSNTGELFF
TRBV19	once	TRBJ1-1	.	TGTGCCAGTAGTATTAGGGACTTGAACACTGAAGCTTTCTTT	CASSIRDLNTEAFF